This TCR beta chain was identified in a study of blood T cell repertoires in COVID-19. Libraries were prepared by immunoSEQ multiplex PCR; TCRdb keeps only in-frame clonotypes and omits some of them. This table holds 200,000 to 300,000 clones, 92% found once. Germline V CDR1 and CDR2: SGHDN, FVKESK. Trimming stripped 6 bases from V and 1 base from J, with 13 bases between. The CDR3 runs to 16 residues. The sample was peripheral blood. This clonotype was sampled from a man aged 30 to 45 with COVID-19, enrolled during active disease. The chain is built from TRBV14 and TRBJ2-6; D is possibly TRBD1 (6 bases). CDR3: CASRRTGSSGANVLTF. The DNA of the CDR3 is TGTGCCAGCAGGCGAACAGGGTCTTCTGGGGCCAACGTCCTGACTTTC.